The T cell receptor (beta chain) described here comes from a study of blood T cell repertoires in COVID-19. Study-level background: T cells, B-cell-depleted T cells, or PBMCs supplied cDNA or gDNA.

Per the authors' pipeline: The authors estimated nucleated cell counts from reference gene primer amplification. The protocol was immunoSEQ multiplex PCR, while the TCRdb copy is restricted to in-frame clones and leaves out a portion. V, J and clone size were drawn from that table, and D and trimming were deduced from the DNA. The sample includes around 130,000 clones, around nine tenths of them seen just once. The sequence derives from a man in his 70s with active COVID-19. Material for sequencing was peripheral blood.

The CDR3 here is CSARGLGEQYF. Here the CDR3 DNA reads TGCAGTGCTAGAGGACTAGGCGAGCAGTACTTC. The rearrangement joins TRBV20-1 to TRBJ2-7, with D tentatively TRBD2 (6 bases). Germline-derived CDR1 and CDR2 are DFQATT and SNEGSKA (reference sequence). Trimming shortened V by 1 base and J by 6 bases, and 7 bases separated the two germline ends. The length of the CDR3 is 11 residues.